A selection of T cell receptor beta chains follows, all from one sample in a study of Ad26.COV2.S vaccination and SARS-CoV-2 variants. The assay was immunoSEQ multiplex PCR, and TCRdb's table has in-frame clones only and misses some. In the table there are more than 300,000 clones, 86% of which are singletons. Here the sequenced sample was peripheral blood, taken in a trial of Ad26.COV2.S vaccine versus placebo. The receptors originated from a person between 18 and 65 years old who received the Ad26.COV2.S COVID-19 vaccine or a placebo. Both conserved end residues are part of each CDR3. The D gene is left open where the match is weak. Expanded clones get a size class; other rows say once, few or many, or leave the size out.

>NA|TRBD1|TRBJ1-2|TRBV6-2/TRBV6-3
CASSYLIQGAGLYDYGYTF
TGTGCCAGCAGTTACCTTATACAGGGGGCCGGACTCTATGACTATGGCTACACCTTC
>NA|NA|TRBJ1-4|TRBV4-3
CASSQGKTGLNEKLFF
TGCGCCAGCAGCCAAGGGAAGACAGGTCTGAATGAAAAACTGTTTTTT
>NA|NA|TRBJ2-5|TRBV20-1
CSARTVETQYF
TGCAGTGCTCGAACTGTGGAGACCCAGTACTTC
>NA|NA|TRBJ2-7|TRBV30
CAWSPMEHRQYF
TGTGCCTGGAGTCCCATGGAACATCGGCAGTACTTC
>NA|NA|TRBJ2-1|TRBV5-1
CASRTGTPSYNEQFF
TGCGCCAGCAGGACAGGCACCCCCTCCTACAATGAGCAGTTCTTC
>NA|NA|TRBJ2-7|TRBV4-3
CASSQQGTSYEQYF
TGCGCCAGCAGCCAGCAGGGGACATCCTACGAGCAGTACTTC
>NA|NA|TRBJ2-3|TRBV5-6
CASSKKWDSSTDTQYF
TGTGCCAGCAGCAAAAAATGGGACTCATCCACAGATACGCAGTATTTT
>NA|NA|TRBJ2-3|TRBV3-1/TRBV3-2
CASSPRRGTDTQYF
TGTGCCAGCAGCCCCCGGCGAGGCACAGATACGCAGTATTTT
>NA|TRBD2|TRBJ2-5|TRBV6-5
CASNRLAGGSETQYF
TGTGCCAGCAACAGACTAGCGGGGGGTTCGGAGACCCAGTACTTC
>NA|TRBD1|TRBJ1-1|TRBV6-2/TRBV6-3
CASSYGTGVAFF
TGTGCCAGCAGTTACGGAACAGGGGTAGCTTTCTTT
>few|NA|TRBJ2-4|TRBV5-6
CASSPASGNIQYF
TGTGCCAGCAGCCCTGCCAGCGGAAACATTCAGTACTTC
>NA|TRBD1|TRBJ1-6|TRBV30
CACRTGSSYNSPLHF
TGTGCCTGCCGGACAGGGAGCTCCTATAATTCACCCCTCCACTTT
>few|TRBD2|TRBJ2-2|TRBV4-1
CASSQQSGATGELFF
TGCGCCAGCAGCCAGCAAAGCGGGGCCACCGGGGAGCTGTTTTTT
>once|NA|TRBJ1-2|TRBV6-6
CASSYPHREEDNGYTF
TGTGCCAGCAGTTACCCTCACAGGGAGGAGGATAATGGCTACACCTTC
>NA|TRBD1|TRBJ2-5|TRBV19
CASRHTGARETQYF
TGTGCCAGTAGACACACAGGGGCTAGAGAGACCCAGTACTTC
>NA|TRBD1|TRBJ1-2|TRBV2
CASRADRTLNYGYTF
TGTGCCAGCAGAGCGGACAGGACTTTAAACTATGGCTACACCTTC
>NA|NA|TRBJ1-4|TRBV5-8
CASSLGQGRGEKLFF
TGTGCCAGCAGCTTGGGGCAGGGGCGAGGAGAAAAACTGTTTTTT
>NA|NA|TRBJ1-2|TRBV5-1
CASSLAAGYGYTF
TGCGCCAGCAGCTTGGCCGCAGGGTACGGCTACACCTTC
>NA|TRBD1|TRBJ1-5|TRBV4-2
CASSQITGGNQPQHF
TGTGCCAGCAGCCAAATAACAGGGGGCAATCAGCCCCAGCATTTT
>NA|TRBD2|TRBJ2-3|TRBV5-6
CASRRDYTDTQYF
TGTGCCAGCAGGCGGGACTACACAGATACGCAGTATTTT
>NA|NA|TRBJ1-1|TRBV10-3
CAIIGDRGEAFF
TGTGCCATCATTGGGGACCGTGGTGAAGCTTTCTTT
>NA|TRBD1|TRBJ2-7|TRBV18
CASSPPEGGGHEQYF
TGTGCCAGCTCACCACCCGAAGGGGGCGGACACGAGCAGTACTTC
>NA|TRBD2|TRBJ2-5|TRBV5-5
CASSITSGGALETQYF
TGTGCCAGCAGCATTACTAGCGGGGGGGCTCTAGAGACCCAGTACTTC